This T cell receptor (beta chain) appears in the sequencing data of a study of CD8 T cells in ankylosing spondylitis. TCRdb reanalysed the 5' RACE reads using MiXCR and keeps one entry per CDR3 protein. This table holds around 230,000 distinct CDR3 sequences, over 7% found once. Germline CDR1 is DFQATT and CDR2 is SNEGSKA (reference sequence). The V and J ends lost 0 bases and 6 bases, in that order; junction bases with no gene match: 5. This CDR3 region has 15 residues. This clonotype was counted many times. The sequenced material came from blood, either unsorted or a sorted T cell fraction (not recorded which). This chain connects TRBV20-1 to TRBJ2-1, with 10 bases fitting TRBD2. The sequence was collected from a female donor with ankylosing spondylitis or in good health (not recorded which). The CDR3 nucleotides read TGCAGTGCTAGAGAAACTAGCGGGAAATTCAATGAGCAGTTCTTC. Translation gives CSARETSGKFNEQFF.